What follows are 19 T cell receptor beta chains derived from one specimen sequenced in a study of T cells in Graves' hyperthyroidism and ophthalmopathy. Authors of the study amplified TCR beta CDR3 regions from RNA transcripts. Researchers ran a first-round RT-PCR on the TCR CDR3 using the HTBI primer set. TCRdb used MiXCR to reprocess the multiplex PCR reads, holding one entry per CDR3 protein. The table lists about 300,000 distinct CDR3 sequences, approximately 19% of them singletons, with under 45% in the top ten. What was sequenced was blood. The source is a man in his fifties or sixties with Graves' ophthalmopathy.

V is TRBV19 and J is TRBJ2-2; D gene unclear. The germline V and J ends were trimmed by 10 bases and 6 bases, with 9 bases remaining between them. The CDR3 has 11 amino acids. Germline V CDR1 and CDR2: LNHDA, SQIVND (reference sequence). The CDR3 DNA reads as TGTGCCACTGGCCCCCCCGGGGAGCTGTTTTTT. Translating it yields CATGPPGELFF.

This clonotype was recorded many times. The V and J genes are TRBV6-6 and TRBJ2-5, with 7 bases fitting TRBD2. The V segment lost 1 base and the J segment 5 bases; nucleotides outside the gene matches: 10. The CDR3 spans 16 residues. Germline V CDR1 and CDR2: MNHNY, SVGAGI (reference sequence). The CDR3 nucleotides are TGTGCCAGCAGTTACTACCTGGGAGGGCCGCGGGAGACCCAGTACTTC. Amino acid sequence: CASSYYLGGPRETQYF.

This clonotype has a count of ten or more. The chain is built from TRBV7-8 and TRBJ1-1; a weak D match, TRBD1 (5 bases). The CDR3 is 14 amino acids. CDR1 and CDR2 (germline): SGHVS, FQNEAQ. V dropped 3 bases and J dropped 5 bases, with 13 bases sitting between them. The CDR3 here is CASSFRVRGTEAFF. The DNA of the CDR3 is TGTGCCAGCAGCTTCAGGGTCCGGGGGACTGAAGCTTTCTTT.

V and J are TRBV24-1 and TRBJ2-1, with 7 bases aligning to TRBD1. The CDR3 is made up of 16 amino acids. V was clipped by 1 base and J by 6 bases; unmatched bases: 8. Looked up from germline, CDR1 is KGHDR and CDR2 is SFDVKD. The chain's CDR3 is CATSDFVTGSVNEQFF. In DNA form, the CDR3 reads TGTGCCACCAGTGATTTTGTGACAGGGAGCGTCAATGAGCAGTTCTTC.

This clonotype was picked up a small number of times. This chain uses TRBV19 with TRBJ2-5; D may be TRBD1 (5 bases). This CDR3 has 13 residues. Germline V gene lookup returns CDR1 LNHDA and CDR2 SQIVND (reference sequence). Trimming removed 5 bases from V and 3 bases from J, with 10 bases in between. The CDR3 loop is CASSAPGKETQYF. CDR3 nucleotide sequence: TGTGCCAGTAGTGCCCCAGGGAAAGAGACCCAGTACTTC.

In this sample, this clonotype turned up many times. The V and J genes are TRBV6-2 or TRBV6-3 and TRBJ2-7; D is possibly TRBD1 or TRBD2 (5 bases each). Germline assignment: CDR1 MNHEY and CDR2 SVGEGT. Trimming stripped 5 bases from V and 3 bases from J, with 17 bases between. The CDR3 sequence is 15 residues long. Here the CDR3 reads CASSTYPGRNYEQYF. The CDR3 region has the DNA TGTGCCAGCAGTACCTATCCGGGACGGAACTACGAGCAGTACTTC.

This clonotype was recorded a few times. The chain employs TRBV29-1 and TRBJ2-1; 11 nucleotides align to TRBD2. The CDR3 extends over 13 amino acids. Germline values: CDR1 SQVTM, CDR2 ANQGSEA. With V trimmed by 5 bases and J by 7 bases, 4 bases remained unmatched. This CDR3 is CSVRPSGRNEQFF. The CDR3 DNA reads as TGCAGCGTTCGGCCTAGCGGGAGGAATGAGCAGTTCTTC.

The V call is TRBV20-1, the J call TRBJ2-5; a possible D gene is TRBD2 (6 bases). The germline CDR1 and CDR2 sequences are DFQATT and SNEGSKA (reference sequence). V dropped 5 bases and J dropped 5 bases, with 15 bases sitting between them. The CDR3 spans 13 residues. CDR3 sequence (DNA): TGCAGTGCTGGCAATGGAGGGCTGGAGACCCAGTACTTC. It translates to CSAGNGGLETQYF.

This clonotype was recorded at least ten times. A much bigger clone sits one base away, suggesting this may be a read error. The chain has TRBV2 and TRBJ2-5, with D unresolved. V lost 6 bases and J 2 bases, leaving 1 base between the germline ends. Germline V lookup: CDR1 SNHLY, CDR2 FYNNEI. The CDR3 is made up of 10 amino acids. The CDR3: CASRQETQYF. The CDR3 DNA reads TGTGCCAGCAGGCAAGAGACCCAGTACTTC.

This clonotype appeared many times. The V call is TRBV20-1, the J call TRBJ2-3; D uncertain. Germline assignment: CDR1 DFQATT and CDR2 SNEGSKA (reference sequence). The V end was cut by 7 bases, the J end by 0 bases, with 14 bases between. This CDR3 region has 14 residues. The DNA of the CDR3 is TGCAGTGGGTCATTTGGTGCTAGCACAGATACGCAGTATTTT. Translated: CSGSFGASTDTQYF.

A few counts support this clonotype. The V and J genes are TRBV5-1 and TRBJ2-4; 9 nucleotides agree with TRBD1. V dropped 0 bases and J dropped 3; count of bases not matched to a gene: 7. Per the germline V gene, CDR1 is SGHRS and CDR2 is YFSETQ. The CDR3 sequence is 17 residues long. In DNA, the CDR3 is TGCGCCAGCAGCTTGGTGGGGACAGGGCTCGGCAAAAACATTCAGTACTTC. Translation gives CASSLVGTGLGKNIQYF.

The chain couples TRBV4-1 to TRBJ2-3; D unclear. The CDR3 is 14 amino acids. V lost 1 base, J lost 6 bases, and 11 bases lay in between. Germline CDR1 MGHRA, CDR2 YSYEKL. CDR3 protein: CASSQGWGRDTQYF. In DNA form, the CDR3 reads TGCGCCAGCAGCCAAGGGTGGGGTAGGGATACGCAGTATTTT.

Only one count was recorded for this clonotype. The V call is TRBV29-1, the J call TRBJ1-2; D is undetermined. CDR1 and CDR2 from the germline V gene are SQVTM and ANQGSEA. The CDR3 runs to 12 residues. Trimming removed 4 bases at V and 6 bases at J, with 12 bases between. The CDR3 spells CSVGPGLDGYTF. CDR3 nucleotide sequence: TGCAGCGTTGGACCTGGTCTAGATGGCTACACCTTC.

This chain uses TRBV5-1 with TRBJ1-2, with D possibly being TRBD1 (6 bases). Trimming left V 2 bases short and J 2 bases short, with 10 bases between. The CDR3 runs to 14 residues. Germline values: CDR1 SGHRS, CDR2 YFSETQ. The CDR3 DNA is TGCGCCAGCAGCTTAACACAGGGAAACTATGGCTACACCTTC. The encoded protein is CASSLTQGNYGYTF.

This clonotype was found a few times. This sequence joins TRBV4-1 and TRBJ2-3, with 12 bases that match TRBD2. Germline V gives CDR1 MGHRA, CDR2 YSYEKL. The junction had 8 bases not matched to a gene; V was cut back by 2 bases and J by 5 bases. This CDR3 is built from 17 residues. In nucleotides, the CDR3 is TGCGCCAGCAGCCAATCCCCGACTAGCGGGAGTGAAGATACGCAGTATTTT. Translation gives CASSQSPTSGSEDTQYF.

This clonotype showed up just a few times. This chain links TRBV2 with TRBJ2-1, with D hard to call. The V gene's germline CDR1 is SNHLY and CDR2 FYNNEI. Trimming left V 6 bases short and J 7 bases short, with 7 bases between. The CDR3 is 11 residues long. The CDR3 DNA reads as TGTGCCAGCAGAAACGAAAATGAGCAGTTCTTC. Translating gives CASRNENEQFF.

The chain employs TRBV30 and TRBJ2-7, with 10 bases identical to TRBD1. Looked up from germline, CDR1 is GTSNPN and CDR2 is SVGIG (reference sequence). The CDR3 consists of 14 residues. V was pared by 2 bases and J by 5 bases, with 6 bases of the junction left unmatched. CDR3 DNA sequence: TGTGCCTGGAGTACGGGACAGGGGAGGGACGAGCAGTACTTC. It is translated as CAWSTGQGRDEQYF.

In its sample, this clonotype was seen many times. The rearrangement joins TRBV20-1 to TRBJ2-7; 10 bases are a match to TRBD2. The V gene end was trimmed by 0 bases and the J gene end by 6 bases; junction bases not matched to a gene: 5. The CDR3 contains 14 residues. The germline CDR1 and CDR2 sequences are DFQATT and SNEGSKA (reference sequence). The CDR3 DNA is TGCAGTGCTAGAGAGCTAGCGGGAGTCGGCGAGCAGTACTTC. Translating gives CSARELAGVGEQYF.

This clonotype was recorded at least ten times. This CDR3 reads CASNSAPYGYTF. The CDR3 DNA is TGTGCCAGCAACTCCGCCCCATATGGCTACACCTTC. The genes are TRBV7-2 and TRBJ1-2; no clear D. Germline-derived CDR1 and CDR2 are SGHTA and FQGNSA. The V end lost 7 bases, the J end lost 5 bases, and 11 bases lay between the germline ends. The length of the CDR3 is 12 residues.